These 8 T cell receptor beta chains originate from one sample sequenced in a study of graft-versus-host responses after intestinal transplantation. TCRdb's table, derived via immunoSEQ multiplex PCR, lists solely in-frame clones and lacks some. The table lists about 35,000 clones, around 96% of them singletons, with approximately 0.8% in the top ten. The material sequenced was PBMCs, taken 16 days after intestinal transplant. These receptors came from a human patient who received an intestinal transplant, so some T cells may come from the graft donor.

The V call is TRBV2, the J call TRBJ2-5, with D uncertain. The CDR3 extends over 14 amino acids. Germline CDR1 reads SNHLY; CDR2 reads FYNNEI. V lost 8 bases and J 1 base, leaving 14 bases between the germline ends. CDR3 in DNA: TGTGCCAGCCCTGCTCCGAACGGCCAAGAGACCCAGTACTTC. This gives the protein CASPAPNGQETQYF.

The rearrangement uses TRBV4-1 and TRBJ2-5; perhaps D is TRBD1 or TRBD2 (5 bases each). In germline, CDR1 is MGHRA, CDR2 YSYEKL. Trimming removed 4 bases at V and 11 bases at J, with 26 bases between. The CDR3 totals 16 residues. CDR3 in amino acids: CASSPKTSGPPLEQYF. The DNA of the CDR3 is TGCGCCAGCAGCCCAAAAACGTCGGGACCACCTTTAGAGCAGTACTTC.

The J gene is TRBJ1-6, the V gene TRBV7-9; D is possibly TRBD1 (5 bases). Between the trimmed V and J ends, which lost 1 base and 11 bases, there was a span of 18 bases. Germline loops: CDR1 SEHNR, CDR2 FQNEAQ (reference sequence). This CDR3 is built from 16 residues. CDR3 DNA sequence: TGTGCCAGCAGCTTAGGGGCACGACAGTCCAATCCACCCCTCCACTTT. Residues: CASSLGARQSNPPLHF.

Concerning this clone: A junction boundary mismatches the germline segment, possibly from a read error. Within the sample, other DNA sequences also encode this same CDR3. This chain links TRBV4-3 with TRBJ2-1, with D maybe TRBD1 (5 bases). The CDR3 spans 13 residues. Germline-derived CDR1 and CDR2 are LGHNA and YSLEER. DNA for the CDR3: TGCGCCAGCGGGCAGGGTACCAACAATGAACAGTTCTTC. This encodes CASGQGTNNEQFF.

The V call is TRBV6-6, the J call TRBJ2-1; D unresolved. Looked up from germline, CDR1 is MNHNY and CDR2 is SVGAGI (reference sequence). The CDR3 sequence is 12 residues long. Trimming took off 7 bases at V and 2 bases at J, with 6 bases between the two ends. The CDR3 region is CASTSAYNEQFF. In nucleotides, the CDR3 is TGTGCCAGCACATCCGCCTACAATGAGCAGTTCTTC.

V usage is TRBV28 and J usage is TRBJ1-1; D not resolved. Deletions cut 4 bases from V and 1 base from J, with 10 bases between. Germline V gene lookup returns CDR1 MDHEN and CDR2 SYDVKM. This CDR3 has 14 amino acids. The CDR3, as DNA: TGTGCCAGCAGTTCTCCTCCAGGGAACACTGAAGCTTTCTTT. Protein: CASSSPPGNTEAFF.

This sequence joins TRBV7-9 and TRBJ2-1, with 8 positions matching TRBD1. The CDR3 is 11 residues long. With 1 base clipped from V and 15 bases from J, the junction kept 2 bases outside the gene matches. From germline, CDR1 is SEHNR and CDR2 FQNEAQ (reference sequence). CDR3 in amino acids: CASSLDGTGFF. The CDR3 DNA reads as TGTGCCAGCAGCTTAGATGGGACAGGGTTCTTC.

V is TRBV19 and J is TRBJ2-1; TRBD2 might be the D (6 bases). The V and J ends lost 5 bases and 4 bases respectively, with 15 bases between them. The germline gives CDR1 LNHDA, CDR2 SQIVND (reference sequence). The CDR3 has 15 residues. CDR3 in amino acids: CASSPLSGGYNEQFF. Written as DNA, the CDR3 is TGTGCCAGTAGTCCCCTTAGCGGAGGGTACAATGAGCAGTTCTTC.